The next 27 T cell receptor beta chains were all read from a single sample in a study of OX40 agonist ivuxolimab in advanced cancers. Some clones are missing from TCRdb's copy, which holds only in-frame ones; the method was immunoSEQ multiplex PCR. The table lists tens of thousands of clones, 84% of them singletons. This sample comprised CD4+ or CD8+ T cells sorted from blood, obtained in a trial of the OX40 agonist ivuxolimab. All receptors come from an adult with an advanced solid tumor such as melanoma, head and neck, liver or kidney cancer.

This chain joins TRBV30 and TRBJ1-4, with D possibly being TRBD1 (5 bases). This CDR3 contains 16 residues. Germline V gene data show CDR1 as GTSNPN and CDR2 as SVGIG (reference sequence). V was trimmed by 3 bases and J by 0 bases, leaving 14 bases between them. CDR3 in DNA: TGTGCCTGGAGCGGGGGAAGGATTGCAACTAATGAAAAACTGTTTTTT. Residues: CAWSGGRIATNEKLFF.

The J gene is TRBJ2-7, the V gene TRBV6-1; D might be TRBD1 (6 bases). From germline, CDR1 is MNHNS and CDR2 SASEGT. V dropped 2 bases and J dropped 3 bases, with 17 bases sitting between them. The CDR3 contains 16 residues. The CDR3 reads CASSEMGRGIGYEQYF. Written as DNA, the CDR3 is TGTGCCAGCAGTGAAATGGGCAGGGGCATAGGCTACGAGCAGTACTTC.

The chain joins TRBV14 to TRBJ2-3; 7 nucleotides agree with TRBD2. V shed 1 base, J shed 0 bases, and the junction held 7 bases outside the gene matches. The CDR3 runs 17 residues. Looked up from germline, CDR1 is SGHDN and CDR2 is FVKESK. The CDR3 region has the DNA TGTGCCAGCAGCCAAGTGGGACTAACTATAAGCACAGATACGCAGTATTTT. The encoded protein is CASSQVGLTISTDTQYF. The full variable domain, in which reference TRBV14 and TRBJ2-3 provide the parts outside the CDR3, is EAGVTQFPSHSVIEKGQTVTLRCDPISGHDNLYWYRRVMGKEIKFLLHFVKESKQDESGMPNNRFLAERTGGTYSTLKVQPAELEDSGVYFCASSQVGLTISTDTQYFGPGTRLTVL.

The chain uses TRBV6-1 and TRBJ2-3; D might be TRBD1 or TRBD2, each matching 5 bases. The CDR3 has 15 amino acids. Trimming removed 6 bases at V and 2 bases at J, with 15 bases between. The germline CDR1 and CDR2 sequences are MNHNS and SASEGT. The CDR3 reads CASRRNGGYTDTQYF. In DNA, the CDR3 is TGTGCCAGCAGGCGGAATGGGGGTTACACAGATACGCAGTATTTT.

The V and J genes are TRBV9 and TRBJ2-5, with 9 bases aligning to TRBD1. The CDR3 spans 15 residues. CDR1 and CDR2 (germline): SGDLS, YYNGEE. The J segment lost 3 bases and the V segment lost 4 bases, leaving 7 bases of the junction unmatched. The CDR3 sequence is CASSYRQGVEETQYF. The CDR3 DNA follows: TGTGCCAGCAGCTATAGACAGGGGGTGGAAGAGACCCAGTACTTC.

This clone was counted a single time. This rearrangement joins TRBV9 to TRBJ2-1; no definite D call. The CDR3 has 13 residues. Trimming took 1 base from V and 3 from J, leaving 5 bases between them. The V gene's germline CDR1 is SGDLS and CDR2 YYNGEE. The CDR3 DNA is TGTGCCAGCAGCGTAAATTACTACAATGAGCAGTTCTTC. Translating it yields CASSVNYYNEQFF.

The rearrangement joins TRBV5-1 to TRBJ2-2; 15 bases map to TRBD2. The CDR3 length is 18 residues. Germline V gene data show CDR1 as SGHRS and CDR2 as YFSETQ. After removal of 3 bases from V and 5 bases from J, the junction contained 8 bases not matched to a gene. The CDR3 coding sequence is TGCGCCAGCAGCTCGGGACTAGCGGGAGGCTCCGTAACCGGGGAGCTGTTTTTT. This codes for CASSSGLAGGSVTGELFF.

This CDR3 is CASSFPQENTEAFF. The CDR3, as DNA: TGTGCCAGCAGCTTTCCTCAGGAAAACACTGAAGCTTTCTTT. The gene calls are TRBV7-9 and TRBJ1-1; D gene unclear. Trimming pared 3 bases from V and 2 bases from J, leaving 10 bases between. The CDR3 sequence is 14 residues long. Per germline, CDR1 SEHNR and CDR2 FQNEAQ (reference sequence). Combining the CDR3 with reference TRBV7-9 and TRBJ1-1 gives the whole variable domain DTGVSQNPRHKITKRGQNVTFRCDPISEHNRLYWYRQTLGQGPEFLTYFQNEAQLEKSRLLSDRFSAERPKGSFSTLEIQRTEQGDSAMYLCASSFPQENTEAFFGQGTRLTVV.

This clone was recorded only once. This sequence joins TRBV28 and TRBJ1-5; a weak D match, TRBD1 (6 bases). The CDR3 contains 15 residues. Germline V lookup: CDR1 MDHEN, CDR2 SYDVKM. Trimming left V 4 bases short and J 3 bases short, with 13 bases between. The CDR3 region has the DNA TGTGCCAGCAGTTCGCACAGGGTACCCAATCAGCCCCAGCATTTT. As protein: CASSSHRVPNQPQHF. The variable domain in full, with the rest retrieved from reference TRBV28 and TRBJ1-5, is DVKVTQSSRYLVKRTGEKVFLECVQDMDHENMFWYRQDPGLGLRLIYFSYDVKMKEKGDIPEGYSVSREKKERFSLILESASTNQTSMYLCASSSHRVPNQPQHFGDGTRLSIL.

This clone was recorded a few times. The rearrangement links TRBV15 to TRBJ2-5; either TRBD1 or TRBD2 may supply D (7 bases each). The ends were cut back, 0 bases at V and 3 bases at J, with 11 bases in the middle. The CDR3 extends over 15 amino acids. Per the germline V gene, CDR1 is LNHNV and CDR2 is YYDKDF (reference sequence). CDR3 sequence reads: CATSREQGTKETQYF. The CDR3 DNA reads TGTGCCACCAGCAGAGAACAGGGGACTAAAGAGACCCAGTACTTC.

The chain uses TRBV9 and TRBJ2-3; the D gene is possibly TRBD2 (5 bases). The CDR3 is 15 amino acids. Between the trimmed V and J ends, which lost 4 bases and 3 bases, there was a span of 15 bases. CDR1 is SGDLS and CDR2 is YYNGEE in the germline V gene. The CDR3: CASSRSVGETDTQYF. The CDR3 nucleotides read TGTGCCAGCAGCCGCTCGGTCGGGGAAACAGATACGCAGTATTTT.

The rearrangement links TRBV7-8 to TRBJ1-2; 7 bases are a match to TRBD1. With 7 bases clipped from V and 4 bases from J, the junction kept 6 bases outside the gene matches. This CDR3 is 13 amino acids long. Germline lookup yields CDR1 SGHVS and CDR2 FQNEAQ. CDR3: CASTLDRVYGYTF. CDR3 DNA sequence: TGTGCCAGCACCCTCGACAGGGTCTATGGCTACACCTTC.

The rearrangement joins TRBV9 to TRBJ1-2; D might be TRBD1 (6 bases). The germline V gene encodes CDR1 SGDLS and CDR2 YYNGEE. The CDR3 runs to 14 residues. The germline V and J ends were trimmed by 4 bases and 2 bases, with 12 bases remaining between them. CDR3 bases: TGTGCCAGCAGCCCCGAAGGACAGAACTATGGCTACACCTTC. This gives the protein CASSPEGQNYGYTF.

The chain joins TRBV28 to TRBJ1-2; D not resolved. The germline CDR1 and CDR2 sequences are MDHEN and SYDVKM. Trimming took off 5 bases at V and 7 bases at J, with 5 bases between the two ends. The CDR3 has 10 residues. The CDR3 region is CASSGRGYTF. Written as DNA, the CDR3 is TGTGCCAGCAGTGGGCGTGGCTACACCTTC.

This clone was seen a single time. The junction differs from germline at one of its ends, possibly a read error. The V call is TRBV7-7, the J call TRBJ2-5; perhaps D is TRBD1 or TRBD2 (6 bases each). Germline V gene data show CDR1 as SSHAT and CDR2 as FNYEAQ (reference sequence). CDR3 length: 16 amino acids. The CDR3 loop reads CASSLTGSGSGETQYF. DNA of the CDR3: TGTGCTAGCAGCTTAACAGGGAGCGGGTCTGGGGAGACCCAGTACTTC.

This clone has only one observation. The V call is TRBV9, the J call TRBJ2-7; maybe TRBD1 (6 bases). Germline assignment: CDR1 SGDLS and CDR2 YYNGEE. This CDR3 spans 15 amino acids. The ends were cut back, 2 bases at V and 0 bases at J, with 12 bases in the middle. CDR3 region: CASSVGHGGSYEQYF. Here the CDR3 DNA reads TGTGCCAGCAGCGTGGGACACGGAGGCTCCTACGAGCAGTACTTC.

The chain uses TRBV5-1 and TRBJ2-2; TRBD1 agrees at 7 bases. The CDR3 runs 15 residues. CDR1 is SGHRS, CDR2 YFSETQ, per germline. J was trimmed by 1 base and V by 5 bases; bases with no gene match: 5. This CDR3 is CASSSGTVNTGELFF. CDR3 coding DNA: TGCGCCAGCAGTTCCGGGACAGTGAACACCGGGGAGCTGTTTTTT.

The chain employs TRBV5-6 and TRBJ2-3; no firm D call. V was trimmed by 2 bases and J by 1 base, leaving 14 bases between them. CDR3 length equals 16 residues. Germline CDR1 reads SGHDT; CDR2 reads YYEEEE. The CDR3 coding sequence is TGTGCCAGCAGCTTAACCCGGTACTCAGGCACAGATACGCAGTATTTT. Translating it yields CASSLTRYSGTDTQYF.

The rearrangement joins TRBV5-1 to TRBJ1-2; no definite D call. There are 14 residues in the CDR3. The V end lost 4 bases, the J end lost 2 bases, and 12 bases lay between the germline ends. CDR1 SGHRS and CDR2 YFSETQ come from the germline V gene. The CDR3 sequence is CASSIGPANYGYTF. The CDR3 nucleotides are TGCGCCAGCAGCATAGGTCCAGCAAACTATGGCTACACCTTC.

V gene TRBV19 combines with J gene TRBJ2-2; 7 bases map to TRBD1. Germline V gene lookup returns CDR1 LNHDA and CDR2 SQIVND (reference sequence). The CDR3 is 13 amino acids. The junction had 3 bases not matched to a gene; V was cut back by 5 bases and J by 6 bases. The CDR3, as DNA: TGTGCCAGTAGTCTACAGGGGTCCGGGGAGCTGTTTTTT. It codes for CASSLQGSGELFF.

The chain carries TRBV5-1 and TRBJ2-1, with 8 bases matching TRBD2. Germline values: CDR1 SGHRS, CDR2 YFSETQ. The V segment lost 2 bases and the J segment 7 bases; nucleotides outside the gene matches: 5. The CDR3 totals 14 residues. CDR3 sequence (DNA): TGCGCCAGCAGCTTAACGGGAGGGGGAAATGAGCAGTTCTTC. It specifies CASSLTGGGNEQFF.

The rearrangement links TRBV10-3 to TRBJ2-5; weak D call: TRBD1 (6 bases). V was shortened by 5 bases and J by 0 bases, with 19 bases between the two germline ends. This CDR3 spans 17 amino acids. Germline V gene data show CDR1 as ENHRY and CDR2 as SYGVKD. The CDR3 sequence is CAISPGPGVQYQETQYF. The CDR3 bases are TGTGCCATCAGTCCGGGACCAGGGGTCCAGTACCAAGAGACCCAGTACTTC.

The chain is built from TRBV9 and TRBJ2-2; 8 bases agree with TRBD1. Germline-derived CDR1 and CDR2 are SGDLS and YYNGEE. With 3 bases clipped from V and 5 bases from J, the junction kept 6 bases outside the gene matches. The CDR3 is made up of 15 amino acids. This chain's CDR3 is CASSATTGETGELFF. CDR3 DNA sequence: TGTGCCAGCAGCGCCACGACAGGGGAAACCGGGGAGCTGTTTTTT. The whole variable domain, remainder taken from reference TRBV9 and TRBJ2-2, is DSGVTQTPKHLITATGQRVTLRCSPRSGDLSVYWYQQSLDQGLQFLIQYYNGEERAKGNILERFSAQQFPDLHSELNLSSLELGDSALYFCASSATTGETGELFFGEGSRLTVL.

Only a few counts were recorded for this clone. This sequence joins TRBV2 and TRBJ1-4; D perhaps matches TRBD1 (6 bases). The germline V and J ends were trimmed by 4 bases and 8 bases, with 14 bases remaining between them. The CDR3 runs to 14 residues. Germline V gene data show CDR1 as SNHLY and CDR2 as FYNNEI. CDR3 sequence reads: CASSAGTQGEKLFF. Written as DNA, the CDR3 is TGTGCCAGCAGTGCCGGGACACAGGGAGAAAAACTGTTTTTT.

The chain couples TRBV30 to TRBJ2-4; 7 positions match TRBD2. V trimming: 0 bases; J trimming: 6 bases; junction bases outside the gene matches: 5. The CDR3 runs 14 residues. From germline, CDR1 is GTSNPN and CDR2 SVGIG (reference sequence). CDR3 residues: CAWSVPGEGNIQYF. DNA of the CDR3: TGTGCCTGGAGTGTACCGGGGGAGGGAAACATTCAGTACTTC.

The rearrangement uses TRBV28 and TRBJ2-5; 8 bases map to TRBD1. With 7 bases clipped from V and 4 bases from J, the junction kept 14 bases outside the gene matches. CDR3 length: 16 amino acids. CDR1 is MDHEN, CDR2 SYDVKM, per germline. This CDR3 reads CASTPSRTGMGETQYF. The DNA of the CDR3 is TGTGCCAGCACCCCCTCTCGGACAGGGATGGGAGAGACCCAGTACTTC.

V usage is TRBV7-9 and J usage is TRBJ2-2, with no clear D. CDR1 and CDR2 from the germline V gene are SEHNR and FQNEAQ (reference sequence). The CDR3 loop spans 11 amino acids. Trimming removed 7 bases at V and 8 bases at J, with 8 bases between. In DNA form, the CDR3 reads TGTGCCAGCACGGCGGAAGGGGAGCTGTTTTTT. This translates into CASTAEGELFF.